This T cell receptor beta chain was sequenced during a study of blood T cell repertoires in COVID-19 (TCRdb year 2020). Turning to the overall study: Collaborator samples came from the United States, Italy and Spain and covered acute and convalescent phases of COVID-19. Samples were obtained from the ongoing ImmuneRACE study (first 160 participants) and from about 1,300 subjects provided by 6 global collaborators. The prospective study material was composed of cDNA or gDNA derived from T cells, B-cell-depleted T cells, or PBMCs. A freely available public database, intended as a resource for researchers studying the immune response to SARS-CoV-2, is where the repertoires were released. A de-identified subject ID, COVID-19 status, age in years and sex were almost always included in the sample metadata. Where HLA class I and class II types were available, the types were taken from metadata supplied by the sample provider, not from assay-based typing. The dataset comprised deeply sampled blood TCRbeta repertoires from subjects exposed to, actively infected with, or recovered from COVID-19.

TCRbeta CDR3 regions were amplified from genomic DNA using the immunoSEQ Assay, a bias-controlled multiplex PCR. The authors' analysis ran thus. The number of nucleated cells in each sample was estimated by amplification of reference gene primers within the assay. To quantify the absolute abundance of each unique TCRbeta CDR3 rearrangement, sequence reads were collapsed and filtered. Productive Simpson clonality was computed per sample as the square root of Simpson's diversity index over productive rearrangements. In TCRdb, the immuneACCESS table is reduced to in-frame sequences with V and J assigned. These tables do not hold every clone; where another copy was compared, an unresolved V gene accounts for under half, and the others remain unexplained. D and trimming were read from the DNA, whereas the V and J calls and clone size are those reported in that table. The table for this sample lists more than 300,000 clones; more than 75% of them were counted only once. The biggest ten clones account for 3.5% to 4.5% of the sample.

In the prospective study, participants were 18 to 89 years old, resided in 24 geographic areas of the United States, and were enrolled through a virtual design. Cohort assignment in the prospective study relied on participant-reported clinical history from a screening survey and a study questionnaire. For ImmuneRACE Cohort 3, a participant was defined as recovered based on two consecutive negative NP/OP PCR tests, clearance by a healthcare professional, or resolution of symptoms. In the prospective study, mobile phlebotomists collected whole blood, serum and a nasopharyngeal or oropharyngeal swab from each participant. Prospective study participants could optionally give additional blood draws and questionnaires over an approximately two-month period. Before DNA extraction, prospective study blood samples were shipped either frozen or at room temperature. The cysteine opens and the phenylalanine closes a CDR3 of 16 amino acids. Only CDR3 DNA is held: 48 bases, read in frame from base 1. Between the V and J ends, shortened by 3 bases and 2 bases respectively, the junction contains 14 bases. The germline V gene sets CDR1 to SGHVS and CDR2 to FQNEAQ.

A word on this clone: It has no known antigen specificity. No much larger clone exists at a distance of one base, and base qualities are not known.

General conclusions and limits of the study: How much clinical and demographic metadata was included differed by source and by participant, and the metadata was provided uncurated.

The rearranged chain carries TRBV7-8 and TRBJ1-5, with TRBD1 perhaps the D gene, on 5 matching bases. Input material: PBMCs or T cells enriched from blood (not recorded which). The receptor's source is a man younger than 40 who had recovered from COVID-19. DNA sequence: TGTGCCAGCAGCTTCAACGCGGGGCTAGGCAATCAGCCCCAGCATTTT. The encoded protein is CASSFNAGLGNQPQHF. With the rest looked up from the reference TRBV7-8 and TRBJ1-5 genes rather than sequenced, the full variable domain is GAGVSQSPRYKVAKRGQDVALRCDPISGHVSLFWYQQALGQGPEFLTYFQNEAQLDKSGLPSDRFFAERPEGSVSTLKIQRTQQEDSAVYLCASSFNAGLGNQPQHFGDGTRLSIL.